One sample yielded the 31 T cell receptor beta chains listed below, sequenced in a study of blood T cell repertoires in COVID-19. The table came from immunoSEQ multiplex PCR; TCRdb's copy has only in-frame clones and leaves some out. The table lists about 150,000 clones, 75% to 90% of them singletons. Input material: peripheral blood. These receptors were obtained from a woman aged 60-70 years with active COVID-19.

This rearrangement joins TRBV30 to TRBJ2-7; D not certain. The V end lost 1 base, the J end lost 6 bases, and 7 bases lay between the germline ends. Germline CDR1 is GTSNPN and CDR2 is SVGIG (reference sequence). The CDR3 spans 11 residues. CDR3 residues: CAWSEYSEQYF. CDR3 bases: TGTGCCTGGAGTGAGTACTCCGAGCAGTACTTC.

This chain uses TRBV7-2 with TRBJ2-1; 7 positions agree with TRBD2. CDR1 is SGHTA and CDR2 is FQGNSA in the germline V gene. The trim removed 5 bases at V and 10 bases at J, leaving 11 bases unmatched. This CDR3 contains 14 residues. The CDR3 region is CASSPTSDLGEQFF. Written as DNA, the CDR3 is TGTGCCAGCAGCCCTACTAGCGACCTGGGGGAGCAGTTCTTC.

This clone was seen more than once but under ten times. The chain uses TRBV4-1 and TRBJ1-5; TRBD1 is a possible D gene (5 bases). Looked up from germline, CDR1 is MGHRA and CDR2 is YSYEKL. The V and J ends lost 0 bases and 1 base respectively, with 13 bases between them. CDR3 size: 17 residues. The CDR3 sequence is CASSQDRLGGSNQPQHF. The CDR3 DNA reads TGCGCCAGCAGCCAAGATCGCCTTGGGGGGAGCAATCAGCCCCAGCATTTT.

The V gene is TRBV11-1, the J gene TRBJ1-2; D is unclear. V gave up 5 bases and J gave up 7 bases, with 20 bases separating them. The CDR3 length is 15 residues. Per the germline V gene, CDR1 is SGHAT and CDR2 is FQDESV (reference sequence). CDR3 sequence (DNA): TGTGCCAGCAGCCCCACGGAGACCGCTAAGAGTGGCTACACCTTC. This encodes CASSPTETAKSGYTF.

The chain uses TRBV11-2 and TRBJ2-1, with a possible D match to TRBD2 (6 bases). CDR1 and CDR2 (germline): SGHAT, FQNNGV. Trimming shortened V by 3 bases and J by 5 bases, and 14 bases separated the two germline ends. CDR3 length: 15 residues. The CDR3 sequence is CASSFGSGGNNEQFF. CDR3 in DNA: TGTGCCAGCAGCTTCGGATCAGGCGGGAACAATGAGCAGTTCTTC.

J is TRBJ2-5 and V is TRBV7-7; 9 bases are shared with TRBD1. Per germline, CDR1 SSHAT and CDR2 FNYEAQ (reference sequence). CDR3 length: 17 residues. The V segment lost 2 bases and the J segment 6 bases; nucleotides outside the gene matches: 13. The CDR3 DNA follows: TGTGCCAGCAGCTTAATCTCCGGGACAGGGTCAGGAAAGACCCAGTACTTC. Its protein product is CASSLISGTGSGKTQYF. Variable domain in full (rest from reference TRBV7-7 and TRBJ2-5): GAGVSQSPRYKVTKRGQDVTLRCDPISSHATLYWYQQALGQGPEFLTYFNYEAQPDKSGLPSDRFSAERPEGSISTLTIQRTEQRDSAMYRCASSLISGTGSGKTQYFGPGTRLLVL.

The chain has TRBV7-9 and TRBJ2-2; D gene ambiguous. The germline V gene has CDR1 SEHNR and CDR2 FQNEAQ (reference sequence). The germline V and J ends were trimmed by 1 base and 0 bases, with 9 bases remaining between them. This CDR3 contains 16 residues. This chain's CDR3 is CASSLGGSANTGELFF. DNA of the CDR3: TGTGCCAGCAGCTTAGGTGGCAGCGCGAACACCGGGGAGCTGTTTTTT.

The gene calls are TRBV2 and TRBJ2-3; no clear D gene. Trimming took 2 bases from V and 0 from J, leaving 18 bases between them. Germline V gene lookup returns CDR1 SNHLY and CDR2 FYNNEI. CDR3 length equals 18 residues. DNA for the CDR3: TGTGCCAGCAGTGAAAGGCTCGCCAGGATAGGTAGCACAGATACGCAGTATTTT. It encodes CASSERLARIGSTDTQYF.

The CDR3 spells CASSLVGTGLSGANVLTF. The CDR3 bases are TGTGCCAGCAGCCTAGTGGGGACAGGCCTCTCTGGGGCCAACGTCCTGACTTTC. The genes are TRBV28 and TRBJ2-6; 8 bases map to TRBD1. With V trimmed by 6 bases and J by 0 bases, 10 bases remained unmatched. The CDR3 has 18 residues. CDR1 is MDHEN, CDR2 SYDVKM, per germline. The whole variable domain, filled in from reference TRBV28 and TRBJ2-6, reads DVKVTQSSRYLVKRTGEKVFLECVQDMDHENMFWYRQDPGLGLRLIYFSYDVKMKEKGDIPEGYSVSREKKERFSLILESASTNQTSMYLCASSLVGTGLSGANVLTFGAGSRLTVL.

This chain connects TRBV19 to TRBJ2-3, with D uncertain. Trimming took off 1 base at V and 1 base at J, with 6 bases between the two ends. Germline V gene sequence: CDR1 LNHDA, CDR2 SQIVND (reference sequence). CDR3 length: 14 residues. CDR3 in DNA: TGTGCCAGTAGTATAGGTCCAGGCACAGATACGCAGTATTTT. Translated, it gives CASSIGPGTDTQYF.

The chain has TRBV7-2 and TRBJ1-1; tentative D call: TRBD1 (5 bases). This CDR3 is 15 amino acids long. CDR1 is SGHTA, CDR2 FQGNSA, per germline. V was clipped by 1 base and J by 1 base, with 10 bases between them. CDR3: CASSLGDFRNTEAFF. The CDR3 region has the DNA TGTGCCAGCAGCTTAGGGGACTTCAGGAACACTGAAGCTTTCTTT.

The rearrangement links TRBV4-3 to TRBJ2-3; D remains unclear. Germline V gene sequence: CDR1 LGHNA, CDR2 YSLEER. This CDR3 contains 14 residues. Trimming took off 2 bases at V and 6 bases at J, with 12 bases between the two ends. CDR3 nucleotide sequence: TGCGCCAGCAGCCAACTAGGCTATGGGGATACGCAGTATTTT. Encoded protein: CASSQLGYGDTQYF.

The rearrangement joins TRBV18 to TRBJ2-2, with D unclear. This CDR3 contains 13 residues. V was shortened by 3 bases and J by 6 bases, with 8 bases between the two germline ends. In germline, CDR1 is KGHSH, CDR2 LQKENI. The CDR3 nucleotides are TGTGCCAGCTCACCGGGCGCCGCCGGGGAGCTGTTTTTT. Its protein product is CASSPGAAGELFF.

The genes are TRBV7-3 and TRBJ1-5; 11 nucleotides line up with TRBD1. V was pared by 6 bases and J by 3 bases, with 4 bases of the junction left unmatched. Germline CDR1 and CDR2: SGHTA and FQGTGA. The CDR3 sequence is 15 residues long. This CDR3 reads CASRDRGLANQPQHF. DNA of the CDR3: TGTGCCAGCAGGGACAGGGGGCTCGCCAATCAGCCCCAGCATTTT.

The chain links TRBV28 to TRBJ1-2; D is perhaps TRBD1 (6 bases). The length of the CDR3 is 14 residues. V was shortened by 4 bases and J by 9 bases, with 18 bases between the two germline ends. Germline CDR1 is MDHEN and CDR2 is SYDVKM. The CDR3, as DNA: TGTGCCAGCAGTTCGGACAGCCTAATGCGACGCTACACCTTC. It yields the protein CASSSDSLMRRYTF.

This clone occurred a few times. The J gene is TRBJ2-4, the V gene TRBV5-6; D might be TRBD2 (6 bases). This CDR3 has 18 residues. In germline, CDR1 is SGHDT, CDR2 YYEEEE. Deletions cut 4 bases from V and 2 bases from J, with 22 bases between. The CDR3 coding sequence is TGTGCCAGCAGCCCACAACTAGAACCGGGGGATTCCAAAAACATTCAGTACTTC. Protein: CASSPQLEPGDSKNIQYF.

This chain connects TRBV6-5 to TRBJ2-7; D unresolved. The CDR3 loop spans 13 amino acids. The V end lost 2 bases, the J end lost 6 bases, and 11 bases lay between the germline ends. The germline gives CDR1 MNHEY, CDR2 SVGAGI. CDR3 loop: CASSYSPGFEQYF. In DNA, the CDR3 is TGTGCCAGCAGTTACAGTCCCGGGTTCGAGCAGTACTTC.

The CDR3 protein is CASSMKVEDSYEQYF. CDR3 nucleotides: TGTGCCAGTAGTATGAAGGTAGAGGATTCCTACGAGCAGTACTTC. The gene calls are TRBV19 and TRBJ2-7; the D is unclear. From germline, CDR1 is LNHDA and CDR2 SQIVND (reference sequence). Trimming pared 3 bases from V and 1 base from J, leaving 13 bases between. The CDR3 runs 15 residues.

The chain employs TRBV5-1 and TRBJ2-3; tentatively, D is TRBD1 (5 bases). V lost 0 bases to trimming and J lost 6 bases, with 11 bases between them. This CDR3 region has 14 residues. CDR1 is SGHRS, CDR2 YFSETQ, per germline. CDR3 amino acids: CASSLVGVVDTQYF. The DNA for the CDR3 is TGCGCCAGCAGCTTGGTAGGGGTAGTGGATACGCAGTATTTT.

CDR3 loop: CASSPLAARSKGAQFF. DNA of the CDR3: TGTGCCAGCAGCCCTCTAGCGGCCCGGAGTAAGGGCGCTCAGTTCTTC. The rearrangement joins TRBV7-2 to TRBJ2-1; 7 nucleotides align to TRBD2. Germline-derived CDR1 and CDR2 are SGHTA and FQGNSA. Trimming at V came to 5 bases and at J to 13 bases, leaving 20 bases not matched to a gene. The CDR3 sequence is 16 residues long.

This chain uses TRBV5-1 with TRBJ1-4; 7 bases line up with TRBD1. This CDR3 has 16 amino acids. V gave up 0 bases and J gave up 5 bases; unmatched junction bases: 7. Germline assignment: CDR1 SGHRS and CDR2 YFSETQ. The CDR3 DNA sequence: TGCGCCAGCAGCTTGGGGGGGACAGCTCCGAATGAAAAACTGTTTTTT. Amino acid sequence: CASSLGGTAPNEKLFF.

The DNA of the CDR3 is TGTGCCAGCAGCCCCAGACAGCGCTACGAGCAGTACTTC. This codes for CASSPRQRYEQYF. The chain joins TRBV7-6 to TRBJ2-7, with D possibly TRBD1 on 5 matching bases. Germline CDR1 is SGHVS and CDR2 is FNYEAQ. V was clipped by 5 bases and J by 3 bases, with 11 bases between them. This CDR3 comprises 13 residues.

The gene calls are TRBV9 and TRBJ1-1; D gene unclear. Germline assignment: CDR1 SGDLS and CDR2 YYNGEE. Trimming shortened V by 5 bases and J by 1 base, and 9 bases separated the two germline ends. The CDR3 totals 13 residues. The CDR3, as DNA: TGTGCCAGCAGTCGGGGTACGAACACTGAAGCTTTCTTT. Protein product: CASSRGTNTEAFF.

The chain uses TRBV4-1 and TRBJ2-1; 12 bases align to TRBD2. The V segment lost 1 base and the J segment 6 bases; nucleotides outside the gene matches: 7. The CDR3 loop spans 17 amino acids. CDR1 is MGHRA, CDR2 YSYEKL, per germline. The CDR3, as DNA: TGCGCCAGCAGCCAAGGGGAAGGACTAGCGGGAACCAATGAGCAGTTCTTC. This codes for CASSQGEGLAGTNEQFF.

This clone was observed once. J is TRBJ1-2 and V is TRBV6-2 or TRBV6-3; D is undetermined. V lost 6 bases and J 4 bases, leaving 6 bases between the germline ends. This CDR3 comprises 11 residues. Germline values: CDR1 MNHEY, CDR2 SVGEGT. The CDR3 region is CASSTGYGYTF. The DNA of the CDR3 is TGTGCCAGCAGCACGGGCTATGGCTACACCTTC.

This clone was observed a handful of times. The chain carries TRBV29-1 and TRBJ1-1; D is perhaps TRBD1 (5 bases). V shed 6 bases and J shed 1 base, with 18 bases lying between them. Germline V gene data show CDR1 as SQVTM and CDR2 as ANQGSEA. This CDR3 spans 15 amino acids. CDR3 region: CSVRRSLTGNTEAFF. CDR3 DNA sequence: TGCAGCGTCCGAAGAAGCCTAACAGGGAACACTGAAGCTTTCTTT.

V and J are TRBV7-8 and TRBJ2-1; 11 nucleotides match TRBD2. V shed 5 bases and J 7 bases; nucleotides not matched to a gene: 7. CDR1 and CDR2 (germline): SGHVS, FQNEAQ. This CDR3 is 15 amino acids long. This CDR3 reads CASSPGLAGLNEQFF. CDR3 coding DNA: TGTGCCAGCAGCCCCGGACTAGCGGGTTTGAATGAGCAGTTCTTC.

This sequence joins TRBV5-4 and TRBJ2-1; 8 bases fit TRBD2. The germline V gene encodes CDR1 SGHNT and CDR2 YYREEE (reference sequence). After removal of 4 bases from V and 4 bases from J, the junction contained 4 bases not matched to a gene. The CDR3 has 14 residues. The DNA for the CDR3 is TGTGCCAGCAGCGTCGGGGGGGGTTACAATGAGCAGTTCTTC. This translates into CASSVGGGYNEQFF.

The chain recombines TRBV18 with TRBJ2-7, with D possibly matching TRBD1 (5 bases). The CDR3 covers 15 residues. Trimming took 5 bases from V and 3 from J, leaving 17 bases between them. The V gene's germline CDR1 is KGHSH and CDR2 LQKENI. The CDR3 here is CASSTNPTGSYEQYF. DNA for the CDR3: TGTGCCAGCTCAACCAATCCAACAGGAAGCTACGAGCAGTACTTC.

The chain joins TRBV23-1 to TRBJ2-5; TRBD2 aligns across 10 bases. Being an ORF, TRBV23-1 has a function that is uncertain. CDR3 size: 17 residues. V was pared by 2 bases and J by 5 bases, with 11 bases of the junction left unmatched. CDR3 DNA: TGCGCCAGCAGTCAAATAGTACCTAGCGGGAGTGGGGAGACCCAGTACTTC. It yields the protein CASSQIVPSGSGETQYF.

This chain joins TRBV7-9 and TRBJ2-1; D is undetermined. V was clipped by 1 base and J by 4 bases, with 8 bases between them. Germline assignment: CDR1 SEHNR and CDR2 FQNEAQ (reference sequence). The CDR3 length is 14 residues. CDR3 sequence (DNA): TGTGCCAGCAGCTTAGACACTAAATACAATGAGCAGTTCTTC. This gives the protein CASSLDTKYNEQFF.